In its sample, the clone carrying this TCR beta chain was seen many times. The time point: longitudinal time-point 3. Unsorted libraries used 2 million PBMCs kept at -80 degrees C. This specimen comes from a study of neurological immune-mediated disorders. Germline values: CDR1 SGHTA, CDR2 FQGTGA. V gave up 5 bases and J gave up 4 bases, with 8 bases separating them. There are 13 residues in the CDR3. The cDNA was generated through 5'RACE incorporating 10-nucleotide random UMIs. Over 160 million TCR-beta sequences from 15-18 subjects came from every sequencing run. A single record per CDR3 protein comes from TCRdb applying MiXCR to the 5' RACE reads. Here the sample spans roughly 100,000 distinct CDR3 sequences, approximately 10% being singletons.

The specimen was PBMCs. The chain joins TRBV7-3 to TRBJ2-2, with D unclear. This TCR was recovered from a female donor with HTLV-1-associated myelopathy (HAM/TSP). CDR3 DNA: TGTGCCAGCAGCCAAACATTCACCGGGGAGCTGTTTTTT. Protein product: CASSQTFTGELFF.